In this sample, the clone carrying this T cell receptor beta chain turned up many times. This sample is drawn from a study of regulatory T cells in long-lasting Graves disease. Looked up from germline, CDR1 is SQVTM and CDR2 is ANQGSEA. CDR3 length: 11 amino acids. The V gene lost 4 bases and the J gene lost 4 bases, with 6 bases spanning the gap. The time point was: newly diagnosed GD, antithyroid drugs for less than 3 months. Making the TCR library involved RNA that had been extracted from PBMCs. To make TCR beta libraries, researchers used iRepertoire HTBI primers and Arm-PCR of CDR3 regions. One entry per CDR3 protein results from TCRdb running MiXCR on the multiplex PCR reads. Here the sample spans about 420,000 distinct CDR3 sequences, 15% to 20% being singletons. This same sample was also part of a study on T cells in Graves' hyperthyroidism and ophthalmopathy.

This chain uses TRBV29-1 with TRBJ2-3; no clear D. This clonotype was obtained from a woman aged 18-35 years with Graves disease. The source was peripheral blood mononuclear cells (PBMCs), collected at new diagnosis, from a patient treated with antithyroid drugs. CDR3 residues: CSVVGADTQYF. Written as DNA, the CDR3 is TGCAGCGTTGTTGGGGCAGATACGCAGTATTTT.